This T cell receptor (beta chain) derives from a study of blood T cell repertoires in COVID-19. Germline assignment: CDR1 MDHEN and CDR2 SYDVKM. V shed 3 bases, J shed 5 bases, and the junction held 9 bases outside the gene matches. The CDR3 loop spans 16 amino acids. Assay: immunoSEQ multiplex PCR; the TCRdb copy retains only in-frame clones and omits some. Counted here are 150,000 to 200,000 clones, around nine tenths occurring once; the ten biggest clones make up about 9.4%. The gene calls are TRBV28 and TRBJ1-1, with 10 positions matching TRBD1. The sequenced sample was peripheral blood. This TCR came from a woman in her 70s with COVID-19, enrolled during active disease. CDR3 DNA sequence: TGTGCCAGCAGTTTGGGCCCCCGGACAGGGGGAACTGAAGCTTTCTTT. Translation gives CASSLGPRTGGTEAFF.